The 24 T cell receptor beta chains reported below all come from one sample, sequenced in a study of cytomegalovirus exposure and HLA in healthy donors. Use of 60 Vbeta and 13 Jbeta primers characterized the PCR. The repertoire was sequenced with immunoSEQ multiplex PCR; TCRdb's copy has only in-frame clones and lacks some. Here the sample spans about 74,000 clones, 72% being singletons. Sequenced: PBMCs. The receptors come from a woman aged 40 to 55 in good health and CMV-seropositive.

The genes are TRBV30 and TRBJ1-2, with D uncertain. This CDR3 is built from 13 residues. With 3 bases removed from V and 3 bases from J, the gap between germline ends came to 11 bases. CDR1 is GTSNPN and CDR2 is SVGIG in the germline V gene (reference sequence). CDR3 in DNA: TGTGCCTGGAGCCTAAGTGTTGACTATGGCTACACCTTC. This encodes CAWSLSVDYGYTF.

The V gene is TRBV6-6, the J gene TRBJ1-2; D gene unclear. V lost 2 bases and J lost 6, with 13 bases in between. The CDR3 loop spans 14 amino acids. Per germline, CDR1 MNHNY and CDR2 SVGAGI (reference sequence). The CDR3 bases are TGTGCCAGCAGTTACCGGCTGAGGGAGGATGGCTACACCTTC. Translating it yields CASSYRLREDGYTF.

This chain connects TRBV6-1 to TRBJ1-1; D unclear. V shed 6 bases and J shed 4 bases, with 15 bases lying between them. The CDR3 loop spans 14 amino acids. Germline CDR1 MNHNS, CDR2 SASEGT. The DNA for the CDR3 is TGTGCCAGCAGGCTTACCTTTCTGCGCACTGAAGCTTTCTTT. This gives the protein CASRLTFLRTEAFF.

This clone was found a few times. The rearrangement links TRBV5-1 to TRBJ2-3, with D possibly TRBD1 on 5 matching bases. CDR1 is SGHRS and CDR2 is YFSETQ in the germline V gene. The CDR3 sequence is 15 residues long. Trimming pared 2 bases from V and 0 bases from J, leaving 10 bases between. CDR3: CASSFWTPSTDTQYF. The CDR3 nucleotides are TGCGCCAGCAGCTTTTGGACACCTAGCACAGATACGCAGTATTTT.

The V call is TRBV14, the J call TRBJ2-7; 7 bases agree with TRBD2. V lost 4 bases and J lost 5; bases outside the gene matches: 14. This CDR3 has 16 amino acids. Germline CDR1 and CDR2: SGHDN and FVKESK. CDR3 DNA: TGTGCCAGCAGCCTGGACGTAGGTGGGACTAATGACGAGCAGTACTTC. Translation: CASSLDVGGTNDEQYF.

The chain is built from TRBV7-8 and TRBJ1-4; a weak D match, TRBD1 (5 bases). Looked up from germline, CDR1 is SGHVS and CDR2 is FQNEAQ. The CDR3 has 16 residues. Trimming removed 3 bases from V and 5 bases from J, with 16 bases in between. CDR3 loop: CASSFKGQGENEKLFF. DNA for the CDR3: TGTGCCAGCAGCTTCAAGGGCCAGGGCGAGAATGAAAAACTGTTTTTT.

The chain employs TRBV5-1 and TRBJ2-2; maybe TRBD1 (5 bases). V lost 1 base to trimming and J lost 4 bases, with 11 bases between them. CDR3 size: 15 residues. Germline V lookup: CDR1 SGHRS, CDR2 YFSETQ. The CDR3 sequence is CASSLPSTGTGELFF. CDR3 bases: TGCGCCAGCAGCTTGCCCTCCACAGGCACCGGGGAGCTGTTTTTT.

The chain couples TRBV10-3 to TRBJ2-1; no firm D call. V was clipped by 0 bases and J by 2 bases, with 8 bases between them. This CDR3 is 15 amino acids long. Per germline, CDR1 ENHRY and CDR2 SYGVKD. The CDR3 nucleotides read TGTGCCATCAGTGAGTCGGTAGTAACCTACAATGAGCAGTTCTTC. This encodes CAISESVVTYNEQFF.

This clone was counted between two and nine times. The chain joins TRBV28 to TRBJ1-5; D is unclear. V was trimmed by 6 bases and J by 4 bases, leaving 10 bases between them. This CDR3 has 13 amino acids. The germline V gene has CDR1 MDHEN and CDR2 SYDVKM. The chain's CDR3 is CASRSTENQPQHF. The CDR3 DNA follows: TGTGCCAGCAGATCAACAGAAAATCAGCCCCAGCATTTT. Drawing the rest from reference TRBV28 and TRBJ1-5, the complete variable domain is DVKVTQSSRYLVKRTGEKVFLECVQDMDHENMFWYRQDPGLGLRLIYFSYDVKMKEKGDIPEGYSVSREKKERFSLILESASTNQTSMYLCASRSTENQPQHFGDGTRLSIL.

In DNA form, the CDR3 reads TGTGCCTGGGAGGGAGGGGTGAACACTGAAGCTTTCTTT. Protein sequence: CAWEGGVNTEAFF. The chain carries TRBV30 and TRBJ1-1, with TRBD1 as a possible D gene (5 bases). Trimming pared 5 bases from V and 0 bases from J, leaving 10 bases between. The CDR3 extends over 13 amino acids. Germline-derived CDR1 and CDR2 are GTSNPN and SVGIG (reference sequence).

The rearrangement joins TRBV18 to TRBJ2-3, with D unclear. CDR1 and CDR2 (germline): KGHSH, LQKENI. Between the trimmed V and J ends, which lost 0 bases and 0 bases, there was a span of 13 bases. CDR3 length: 17 amino acids. CDR3 in amino acids: CASSPPFLVASTDTQYF. CDR3 bases: TGTGCCAGCTCACCACCATTTCTAGTCGCTAGCACAGATACGCAGTATTTT.

In its sample, this clone was seen once. The chain employs TRBV11-2 and TRBJ2-2, with 10 bases matching TRBD2. Germline V lookup: CDR1 SGHAT, CDR2 FQNNGV. The CDR3 is made up of 16 amino acids. V shed 5 bases and J 3 bases; nucleotides not matched to a gene: 6. CDR3 coding DNA: TGTGCCAGCAGCGACCTAGCGGGGGCCTACACCGGGGAGCTGTTTTTT. It specifies CASSDLAGAYTGELFF.

This clone was counted between two and nine times. The chain links TRBV7-2 to TRBJ1-1; TRBD1 is a possible D gene (6 bases). The V end lost 5 bases, the J end lost 5 bases, and 12 bases lay between the germline ends. CDR1 and CDR2 from the germline V gene are SGHTA and FQGNSA. CDR3 length: 13 amino acids. CDR3 residues: CASSLDRQTEAFF. Written as DNA, the CDR3 is TGTGCCAGCAGCCTTGACAGGCAAACTGAAGCTTTCTTT.

The genes are TRBV6-5 and TRBJ1-5; D not certain. Trimming removed 4 bases at V and 1 base at J, with 8 bases between. CDR1 is MNHEY, CDR2 SVGAGI, per germline. The CDR3 contains 14 residues. Here the CDR3 DNA reads TGTGCCAGCAGTTTCGGGGTGAGCAATCAGCCCCAGCATTTT. It yields the protein CASSFGVSNQPQHF.

This chain connects TRBV10-3 to TRBJ2-5; D is possibly TRBD2 (6 bases). This CDR3 is 14 amino acids long. V was pared by 9 bases and J by 2 bases, with 16 bases between. CDR1 is ENHRY, CDR2 SYGVKD, per germline. The CDR3 region has the DNA TGTGCCATTCAAGAGCGGGCTGATCAAGAGACCCAGTACTTC. As protein: CAIQERADQETQYF.

The chain is built from TRBV5-6 and TRBJ2-1; TRBD1 matches at 9 bases. Germline V gene lookup returns CDR1 SGHDT and CDR2 YYEEEE. CDR3 size: 15 residues. The trim removed 1 base at V and 8 bases at J, leaving 7 bases unmatched. CDR3 DNA: TGTGCCAGCAGCTTGCTGGGACAGGGAGCCTATGAGCAGTTCTTC. It is translated as CASSLLGQGAYEQFF. The full variable domain, with the rest looked up from reference TRBV5-6 and TRBJ2-1, is DAGVTQSPTHLIKTRGQQVTLRCSPKSGHDTVSWYQQALGQGPQFIFQYYEEEERQRGNFPDRFSGHQFPNYSSELNVNALLLGDSALYLCASSLLGQGAYEQFFGPGTRLTVL.

V usage is TRBV7-2 and J usage is TRBJ2-3; TRBD2 matches at 7 bases. The CDR3 runs to 14 residues. The J segment lost 6 bases and the V segment lost 5 bases, leaving 8 bases of the junction unmatched. Germline lookup yields CDR1 SGHTA and CDR2 FQGNSA. The CDR3 loop is CASSIGLEVDTQYF. The CDR3 region has the DNA TGTGCCAGCAGCATCGGACTAGAAGTGGATACGCAGTATTTT.

The chain combines TRBV10-2 with TRBJ2-3; TRBD2 agrees at 9 bases. After removal of 4 bases from V and 6 bases from J, the junction contained 5 bases not matched to a gene. This CDR3 has 14 amino acids. In germline, CDR1 is WSHSY, CDR2 SAAADI. The DNA of the CDR3 is TGCGCCAGCAGTGGGGCCGGACTAGCGGATACGCAGTATTTT. As protein: CASSGAGLADTQYF.

The chain is built from TRBV6-1 and TRBJ2-5; 7 nucleotides align to TRBD1. There are 12 residues in the CDR3. The germline CDR1 and CDR2 sequences are MNHNS and SASEGT. Trimming cost V 7 bases and J 5 bases; bases outside gene matches: 4. The CDR3 is CASIRGPETQYF. In DNA form, the CDR3 reads TGTGCCAGCATTAGGGGGCCGGAGACCCAGTACTTC.

The V call is TRBV6-1, the J call TRBJ1-5, with 9 bases fitting TRBD1. The length of the CDR3 is 15 residues. J lost 2 bases, V lost 8 bases, and 7 bases had no gene match. The V gene's germline CDR1 is MNHNS and CDR2 SASEGT. CDR3 bases: TGTGCCAGCCGGGACAGGGAATACGGCAATCAGCCCCAGCATTTT. The encoded protein is CASRDREYGNQPQHF.

This clone was found once. The chain joins TRBV7-9 to TRBJ1-2, with 7 bases fitting TRBD1. Germline V gene lookup returns CDR1 SEHNR and CDR2 FQNEAQ (reference sequence). This CDR3 is built from 14 residues. V shed 3 bases and J 3 bases; nucleotides not matched to a gene: 4. CDR3 in amino acids: CASSFQGGDYGYTF. The CDR3 DNA is TGTGCCAGCAGCTTCCAGGGGGGCGACTATGGCTACACCTTC.

This clone was observed a few times. This chain joins TRBV6-1 and TRBJ2-4; TRBD2 might be the D (6 bases). The CDR3 covers 12 residues. Trimming stripped 6 bases from V and 5 bases from J, with 8 bases between. Germline V gene lookup returns CDR1 MNHNS and CDR2 SASEGT. The DNA for the CDR3 is TGTGCCAGCAGGTTAGCGGAAAACATTCAGTACTTC. Protein sequence: CASRLAENIQYF.

The CDR3 coding sequence is TGTGCCAGCAGTGAAGGACAGGGGAACATCTACGAGCAGTACTTC. Its translation: CASSEGQGNIYEQYF. The rearrangement joins TRBV2 to TRBJ2-7, with 8 bases aligning to TRBD1. This CDR3 region has 15 residues. V gave up 1 base and J gave up 3 bases; unmatched junction bases: 5. Germline V gives CDR1 SNHLY, CDR2 FYNNEI.

A single count supports this clone. The J gene is TRBJ2-7, the V gene TRBV4-1; 8 bases agree with TRBD2. The length of the CDR3 is 16 residues. Germline assignment: CDR1 MGHRA and CDR2 YSYEKL. Trimming at V came to 0 bases and at J to 4 bases, leaving 8 bases not matched to a gene. The CDR3 DNA reads as TGCGCCAGCAGCCAAGATGTGTCGGGGGGGAAATACGAGCAGTACTTC. Its translation is CASSQDVSGGKYEQYF.